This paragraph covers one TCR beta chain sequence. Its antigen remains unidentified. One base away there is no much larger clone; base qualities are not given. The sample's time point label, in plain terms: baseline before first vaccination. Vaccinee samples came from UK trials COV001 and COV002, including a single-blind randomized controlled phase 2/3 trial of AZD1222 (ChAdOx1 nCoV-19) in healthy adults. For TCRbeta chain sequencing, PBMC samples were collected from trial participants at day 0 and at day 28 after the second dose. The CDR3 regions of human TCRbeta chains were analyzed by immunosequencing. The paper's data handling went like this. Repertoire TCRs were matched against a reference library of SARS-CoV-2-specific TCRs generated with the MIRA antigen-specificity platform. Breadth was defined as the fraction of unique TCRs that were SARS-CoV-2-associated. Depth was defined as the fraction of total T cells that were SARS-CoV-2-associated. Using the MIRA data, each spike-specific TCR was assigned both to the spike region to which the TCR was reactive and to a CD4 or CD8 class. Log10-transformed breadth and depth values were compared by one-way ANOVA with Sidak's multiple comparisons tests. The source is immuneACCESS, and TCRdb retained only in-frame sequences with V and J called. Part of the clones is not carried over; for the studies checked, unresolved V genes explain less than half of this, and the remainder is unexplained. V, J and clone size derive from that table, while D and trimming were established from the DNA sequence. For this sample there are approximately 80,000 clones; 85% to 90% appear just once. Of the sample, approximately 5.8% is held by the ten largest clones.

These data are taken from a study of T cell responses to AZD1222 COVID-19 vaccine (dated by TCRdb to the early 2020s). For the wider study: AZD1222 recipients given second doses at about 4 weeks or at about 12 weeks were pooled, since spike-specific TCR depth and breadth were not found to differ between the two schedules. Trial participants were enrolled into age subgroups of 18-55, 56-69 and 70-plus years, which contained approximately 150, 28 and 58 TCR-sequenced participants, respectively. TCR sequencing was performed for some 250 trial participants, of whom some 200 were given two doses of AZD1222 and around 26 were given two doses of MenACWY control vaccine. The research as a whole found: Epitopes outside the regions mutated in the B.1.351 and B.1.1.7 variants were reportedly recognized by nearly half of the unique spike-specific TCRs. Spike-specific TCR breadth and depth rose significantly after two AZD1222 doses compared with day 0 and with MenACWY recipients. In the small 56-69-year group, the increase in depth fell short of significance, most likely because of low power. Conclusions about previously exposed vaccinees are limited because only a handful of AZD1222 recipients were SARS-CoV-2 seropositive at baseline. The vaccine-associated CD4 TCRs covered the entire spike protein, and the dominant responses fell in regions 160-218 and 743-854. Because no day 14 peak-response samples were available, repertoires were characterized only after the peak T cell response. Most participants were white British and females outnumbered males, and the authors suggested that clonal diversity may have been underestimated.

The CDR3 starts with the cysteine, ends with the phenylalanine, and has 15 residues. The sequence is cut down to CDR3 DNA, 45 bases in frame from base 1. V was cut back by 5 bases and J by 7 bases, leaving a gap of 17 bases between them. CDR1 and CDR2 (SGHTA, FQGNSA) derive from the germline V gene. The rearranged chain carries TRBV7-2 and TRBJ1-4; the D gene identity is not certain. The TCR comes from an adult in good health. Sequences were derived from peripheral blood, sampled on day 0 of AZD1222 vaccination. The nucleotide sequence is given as TGTGCCAGCAGCCAGATGGGCCCAAGAGGTGAAAAACTGTTTTTT. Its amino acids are CASSQMGPRGEKLFF. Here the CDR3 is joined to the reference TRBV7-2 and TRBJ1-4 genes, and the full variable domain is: GAGVSQSPSNKVTEKGKDVELRCDPISGHTALYWYRQSLGQGLEFLIYFQGNSAPDKSGLPSDRFSAERTGGSVSTLTIQRTQQEDSAVYLCASSQMGPRGEKLFFGSGTQLSVL.